A selection of T cell receptor beta chains follows, all from one sample in a study of cytomegalovirus exposure and HLA in healthy donors. Assay: immunoSEQ multiplex PCR; the TCRdb copy retains only in-frame clones and omits some. The sample yields about 85,000 clones, over 70% seen once. The sample consisted of PBMCs. Source of these receptors: a woman in her 50s in good health and CMV-seropositive. Each CDR3 is given with its conserved first and last residue. D genes are given only for firm matches. Part of the rows lack a size; the others show once, few, many or a class for expanded clones.

clone_size: NA; j_call: TRBJ2-3; d_call: TRBD1; v_call: TRBV7-9; cdr3_aa: CASSFGQGIDTQYF; cdr3_nt: TGTGCCAGCAGCTTTGGACAGGGGATAGATACGCAGTATTTT
clone_size: NA; j_call: TRBJ2-5; d_call: NA; v_call: TRBV7-7; cdr3_aa: CASSLTPDSWETQYF; cdr3_nt: TGTGCTAGCAGCTTAACACCGGACAGTTGGGAGACCCAGTACTTC
clone_size: NA; j_call: TRBJ1-5; d_call: NA; v_call: TRBV18; cdr3_aa: CASSPSGRVDQPQHF; cdr3_nt: TGTGCCAGCTCACCGTCGGGGAGGGTTGATCAGCCCCAGCATTTT
clone_size: NA; j_call: TRBJ1-2; d_call: TRBD1; v_call: TRBV6-5; cdr3_aa: CASSYSNPGQGSGYTF; cdr3_nt: TGTGCCAGCAGTTACTCAAACCCGGGACAGGGTAGCGGCTACACCTTC
clone_size: NA; j_call: TRBJ2-3; d_call: TRBD2; v_call: TRBV2; cdr3_aa: CASRRAGYTDTQYF; cdr3_nt: TGTGCCAGCAGGAGAGCGGGGTACACAGATACGCAGTATTTT
clone_size: NA; j_call: TRBJ1-2; d_call: NA; v_call: TRBV7-2; cdr3_aa: CASSLSVALYGYTF; cdr3_nt: TGTGCCAGCAGCCTATCGGTTGCTTTATATGGCTACACCTTC
clone_size: NA; j_call: TRBJ2-1; d_call: NA; v_call: TRBV12-5; cdr3_aa: CASGLGGWNEQFF; cdr3_nt: TGTGCTAGTGGTTTGGGAGGGTGGAATGAGCAGTTCTTC
clone_size: NA; j_call: TRBJ2-1; d_call: TRBD2; v_call: TRBV11-2; cdr3_aa: CASSSSKSSGQQFF; cdr3_nt: TGTGCCAGCAGCTCCTCCAAATCTAGCGGGCAGCAGTTCTTC
clone_size: few; j_call: TRBJ2-1; d_call: TRBD2; v_call: TRBV18; cdr3_aa: CASSPRGLAGGVYNEQFF; cdr3_nt: TGTGCCAGCTCACCCCGGGGACTAGCGGGGGGAGTTTACAATGAGCAGTTCTTC
clone_size: NA; j_call: TRBJ1-3; d_call: NA; v_call: TRBV2; cdr3_aa: CASKLGHSGNTIYF; cdr3_nt: TGTGCCAGCAAGCTCGGACACTCTGGAAACACCATATATTTT
clone_size: NA; j_call: TRBJ2-1; d_call: TRBD2; v_call: TRBV28; cdr3_aa: CASSTQSSGRTNEQFF; cdr3_nt: TGTGCCAGCAGCACTCAGAGTAGCGGGAGGACTAATGAGCAGTTCTTC
clone_size: NA; j_call: TRBJ1-1; d_call: TRBD1; v_call: TRBV23-1; cdr3_aa: CASSRTGSLCNTEAFF; cdr3_nt: TGCGCCAGCAGTCGGACAGGTTCGTTGTGTAACACTGAAGCTTTCTTT
clone_size: few; j_call: TRBJ1-4; d_call: NA; v_call: TRBV6-1; cdr3_aa: CASSEMGGPREKLFF; cdr3_nt: TGTGCCAGCAGTGAAATGGGGGGGCCGAGAGAAAAACTGTTTTTT
clone_size: NA; j_call: TRBJ1-1; d_call: NA; v_call: TRBV7-9; cdr3_aa: CASSSQGEGTEAFF; cdr3_nt: TGTGCCAGCAGCTCACAGGGAGAAGGCACTGAAGCTTTCTTT
clone_size: once; j_call: TRBJ2-1; d_call: NA; v_call: TRBV9; cdr3_aa: CASSGRRIYSYNEQFF; cdr3_nt: TGTGCCAGCAGCGGCCGGAGAATATACTCCTACAATGAGCAGTTCTTC
clone_size: few; j_call: TRBJ1-6; d_call: TRBD1; v_call: TRBV10-2; cdr3_aa: CASSARDRGYSPLHF; cdr3_nt: TGCGCCAGCAGTGCCCGGGACAGGGGGTATTCACCCCTCCACTTT
clone_size: NA; j_call: TRBJ1-1; d_call: NA; v_call: TRBV7-8; cdr3_aa: CASSLVGGANTEAFF; cdr3_nt: TGTGCCAGCAGCTTAGTGGGGGGGGCGAACACTGAAGCTTTCTTT
clone_size: NA; j_call: TRBJ1-5; d_call: TRBD1; v_call: TRBV19; cdr3_aa: CASSIEWGGQGADQPQHF; cdr3_nt: TGTGCCAGTAGTATAGAATGGGGGGGACAGGGGGCCGATCAGCCCCAGCATTTT
clone_size: NA; j_call: TRBJ1-3; d_call: NA; v_call: TRBV6-5; cdr3_aa: CASSPRRSGNTIYF; cdr3_nt: TGTGCCAGCAGTCCCCGGCGGTCTGGAAACACCATATATTTT
clone_size: NA; j_call: TRBJ2-1; d_call: TRBD1; v_call: TRBV28; cdr3_aa: CASSIQETGVHNEQFF; cdr3_nt: TGTGCCAGCAGTATTCAAGAGACAGGGGTCCACAATGAGCAGTTCTTC
clone_size: NA; j_call: TRBJ2-5; d_call: NA; v_call: TRBV7-8; cdr3_aa: CASSFSEVQETQYF; cdr3_nt: TGTGCCAGCAGCTTTAGTGAGGTCCAAGAGACCCAGTACTTC
clone_size: few; j_call: TRBJ2-3; d_call: TRBD2; v_call: TRBV7-7; cdr3_aa: CASSSGLEYRDTQYF; cdr3_nt: TGTGCTAGCAGCTCGGGACTAGAGTACCGAGATACGCAGTATTTT
clone_size: once; j_call: TRBJ2-3; d_call: TRBD2; v_call: TRBV7-2; cdr3_aa: CASSHRLAGGPDTQYF; cdr3_nt: TGTGCCAGCAGCCACCGACTAGCGGGGGGGCCGGATACGCAGTATTTT
clone_size: once; j_call: TRBJ2-3; d_call: NA; v_call: TRBV11-2; cdr3_aa: CASSSRTVMGTDTQYF; cdr3_nt: TGTGCCAGCAGCTCCCGGACAGTTATGGGCACAGATACGCAGTATTTT
clone_size: NA; j_call: TRBJ1-2; d_call: TRBD1; v_call: TRBV5-5; cdr3_aa: CASSSGGNYGYTF; cdr3_nt: TGTGCCAGCAGCTCAGGGGGCAACTATGGCTACACCTTC
clone_size: NA; j_call: TRBJ2-5; d_call: TRBD1; v_call: TRBV10-3; cdr3_aa: CAIRAGTGQETQYF; cdr3_nt: TGTGCCATCAGGGCAGGGACAGGACAAGAGACCCAGTACTTC
clone_size: NA; j_call: TRBJ1-2; d_call: NA; v_call: TRBV7-2; cdr3_aa: CASSLLQGPHGYTF; cdr3_nt: TGTGCCAGCAGCTTATTGCAGGGTCCACACGGCTACACCTTC
clone_size: NA; j_call: TRBJ2-5; d_call: NA; v_call: TRBV5-1; cdr3_aa: CASGGGRYQETQYF; cdr3_nt: TGCGCCAGCGGTGGCGGCCGGTACCAAGAGACCCAGTACTTC
clone_size: NA; j_call: TRBJ2-5; d_call: TRBD2; v_call: TRBV30; cdr3_aa: CAWSVRRTSGTQETQYF; cdr3_nt: TGTGCCTGGAGTGTACGGAGGACTAGCGGCACCCAAGAGACCCAGTACTTC
clone_size: NA; j_call: TRBJ2-1; d_call: TRBD1; v_call: TRBV4-2; cdr3_aa: CASSHPGQGNNEQFF; cdr3_nt: TGTGCCAGCAGCCATCCGGGACAGGGAAATAATGAGCAGTTCTTC
clone_size: few; j_call: TRBJ2-1; d_call: TRBD1; v_call: TRBV5-5; cdr3_aa: CASSLVGQGFGSSYNEQFF; cdr3_nt: TGTGCCAGCAGCTTGGTGGGACAGGGGTTTGGTAGCTCCTACAATGAGCAGTTCTTC
clone_size: NA; j_call: TRBJ1-2; d_call: NA; v_call: TRBV30; cdr3_aa: CAWSVRASYGYTF; cdr3_nt: TGTGCCTGGAGTGTGAGGGCCAGCTATGGCTACACCTTC
clone_size: NA; j_call: TRBJ1-2; d_call: TRBD1; v_call: TRBV18; cdr3_aa: CASSPRTGFGYTF; cdr3_nt: TGTGCCAGCTCACCCCGGACAGGGTTCGGCTACACCTTC
clone_size: NA; j_call: TRBJ1-1; d_call: NA; v_call: TRBV7-3; cdr3_aa: CASSDRLNTEAFF; cdr3_nt: TGTGCCAGCAGCGACAGACTGAACACTGAAGCTTTCTTT
clone_size: NA; j_call: TRBJ2-1; d_call: TRBD1; v_call: TRBV19; cdr3_aa: CASSIDRTGGGEQFF; cdr3_nt: TGTGCCAGTAGTATAGATCGGACAGGGGGAGGTGAGCAGTTCTTC
clone_size: NA; j_call: TRBJ2-1; d_call: TRBD2; v_call: TRBV5-1; cdr3_aa: CASSLAGRGNEQFF; cdr3_nt: TGCGCCAGCAGCCTAGCGGGAAGGGGCAATGAGCAGTTCTTC
clone_size: NA; j_call: TRBJ1-6; d_call: NA; v_call: TRBV9; cdr3_aa: CASSAGQRISSYNSPLHF; cdr3_nt: TGTGCCAGCAGCGCCGGACAGCGAATTAGCTCCTATAATTCACCCCTCCACTTT
clone_size: NA; j_call: TRBJ1-1; d_call: TRBD1; v_call: TRBV5-5; cdr3_aa: CASSPLGQGATEAFF; cdr3_nt: TGTGCCAGCAGCCCACTGGGACAGGGAGCCACTGAAGCTTTCTTT
clone_size: NA; j_call: TRBJ1-6; d_call: NA; v_call: TRBV5-4; cdr3_aa: CASNDLSGVSSPLHF; cdr3_nt: TGTGCCAGCAATGATCTTTCGGGGGTCAGTTCACCCCTCCACTTT
clone_size: NA; j_call: TRBJ1-1; d_call: NA; v_call: TRBV7-3; cdr3_aa: CASSQQVNTEAFF; cdr3_nt: TGTGCCAGCAGCCAACAGGTGAACACTGAAGCTTTCTTT
clone_size: NA; j_call: TRBJ1-3; d_call: NA; v_call: TRBV29-1; cdr3_aa: CSVKAGSSGNTIYF; cdr3_nt: TGCAGCGTGAAGGCCGGGTCCTCTGGAAACACCATATATTTT
clone_size: NA; j_call: TRBJ1-4; d_call: TRBD1; v_call: TRBV18; cdr3_aa: CASSPGQGVNEKLFF; cdr3_nt: TGTGCCAGCTCACCAGGACAGGGGGTGAATGAAAAACTGTTTTTT
clone_size: NA; j_call: TRBJ1-1; d_call: NA; v_call: TRBV7-8; cdr3_aa: CASSLDSSRGGTEAFF; cdr3_nt: TGTGCCAGCAGCTTAGATAGTTCGAGGGGGGGCACTGAAGCTTTCTTT
clone_size: once; j_call: TRBJ1-5; d_call: TRBD1; v_call: TRBV2; cdr3_aa: CASSGDRTLQAQHF; cdr3_nt: TGTGCCAGCAGTGGGGACAGAACCCTCCAGGCCCAGCATTTT
clone_size: NA; j_call: TRBJ2-1; d_call: TRBD2; v_call: TRBV2; cdr3_aa: CASNRGASGGNEQFF; cdr3_nt: TGTGCCAGCAACCGAGGGGCTAGCGGGGGGAATGAGCAGTTCTTC
clone_size: few; j_call: TRBJ2-1; d_call: TRBD2; v_call: TRBV5-4; cdr3_aa: CASSLAGGSPHEQFF; cdr3_nt: TGTGCCAGCAGCTTGGCGGGCGGGAGTCCACATGAGCAGTTCTTC
clone_size: NA; j_call: TRBJ2-2; d_call: NA; v_call: TRBV7-9; cdr3_aa: CAVSRWQGNGTGELFF; cdr3_nt: TGTGCCGTCAGTAGGTGGCAGGGGAATGGCACCGGGGAGCTGTTTTTT
clone_size: NA; j_call: TRBJ1-1; d_call: NA; v_call: TRBV18; cdr3_aa: CASSLRGTEAFF; cdr3_nt: TGTGCCAGCTCTTTAAGGGGTACTGAAGCTTTCTTT
clone_size: NA; j_call: TRBJ2-1; d_call: NA; v_call: TRBV7-3; cdr3_aa: CASSLNRAEGPSYNEQFF; cdr3_nt: TGTGCCAGCAGCTTAAATCGTGCGGAGGGCCCTTCCTACAATGAGCAGTTCTTC
clone_size: NA; j_call: TRBJ2-7; d_call: TRBD1; v_call: TRBV30; cdr3_aa: CAWRIPGQGAGQYF; cdr3_nt: TGTGCCTGGAGAATCCCGGGACAGGGGGCCGGGCAGTACTTC
clone_size: NA; j_call: TRBJ2-2; d_call: NA; v_call: TRBV7-7; cdr3_aa: CASSSGQNTGELFF; cdr3_nt: TGTGCTAGCAGCTCCGGACAAAACACCGGGGAGCTGTTTTTT
clone_size: NA; j_call: TRBJ2-1; d_call: NA; v_call: TRBV5-1; cdr3_aa: CASSSGAGGWLDEQFF; cdr3_nt: TGCGCCAGCAGCTCGGGGGCAGGGGGGTGGCTCGATGAGCAGTTCTTC
clone_size: few; j_call: TRBJ2-2; d_call: NA; v_call: TRBV6-4; cdr3_aa: CASSEAGDTGELFF; cdr3_nt: TGTGCCAGCAGTGAGGCCGGGGACACCGGGGAGCTGTTTTTT
clone_size: NA; j_call: TRBJ1-5; d_call: NA; v_call: TRBV7-9; cdr3_aa: CASSPPGGQPQHF; cdr3_nt: TGTGCCAGCAGCCCGCCCGGGGGGCAGCCCCAGCATTTT
clone_size: NA; j_call: TRBJ2-3; d_call: TRBD2; v_call: TRBV9; cdr3_aa: CASSAGASGRGVVSYTQYF; cdr3_nt: TGTGCCAGCAGCGCTGGGGCTAGCGGGAGGGGCGTGGTGTCGTATACGCAGTATTTT